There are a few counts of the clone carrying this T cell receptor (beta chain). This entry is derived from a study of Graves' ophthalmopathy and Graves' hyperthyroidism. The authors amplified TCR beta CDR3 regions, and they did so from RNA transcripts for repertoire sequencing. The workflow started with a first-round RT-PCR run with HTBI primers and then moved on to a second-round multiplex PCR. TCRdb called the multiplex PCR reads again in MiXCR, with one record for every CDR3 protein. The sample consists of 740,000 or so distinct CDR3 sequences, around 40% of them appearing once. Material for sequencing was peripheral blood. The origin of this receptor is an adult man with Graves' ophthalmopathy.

The CDR3 region has the DNA TGTGCCAGCAGCTTAGGGGCAGTTCTCAGCTCCTATAATTCACCCCTCCACTTT. It is translated as CASSLGAVLSSYNSPLHF. V is TRBV7-9 and J is TRBJ1-6; no clear D. Trimming pared 1 base from V and 0 bases from J, leaving 13 bases between. CDR1 and CDR2 from the germline V gene are SEHNR and FQNEAQ (reference sequence). The CDR3 consists of 18 residues.